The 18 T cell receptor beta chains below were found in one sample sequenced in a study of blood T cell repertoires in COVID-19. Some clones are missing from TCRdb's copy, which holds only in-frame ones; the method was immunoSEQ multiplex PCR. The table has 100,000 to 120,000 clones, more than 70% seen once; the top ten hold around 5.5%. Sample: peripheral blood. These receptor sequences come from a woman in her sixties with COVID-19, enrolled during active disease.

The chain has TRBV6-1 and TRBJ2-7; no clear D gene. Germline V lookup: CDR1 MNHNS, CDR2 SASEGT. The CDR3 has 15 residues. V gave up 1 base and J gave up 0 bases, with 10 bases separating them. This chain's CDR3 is CASSEEYVDSYEQYF. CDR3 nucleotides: TGTGCCAGCAGTGAAGAGTACGTAGACTCCTACGAGCAGTACTTC.

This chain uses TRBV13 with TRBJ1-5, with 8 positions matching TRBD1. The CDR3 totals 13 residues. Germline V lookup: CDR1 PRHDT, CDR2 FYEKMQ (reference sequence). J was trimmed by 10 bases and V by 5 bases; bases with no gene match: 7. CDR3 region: CASSNQGAQPQHF. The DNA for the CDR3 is TGTGCCAGCAGCAACCAGGGGGCTCAACCCCAGCATTTT.

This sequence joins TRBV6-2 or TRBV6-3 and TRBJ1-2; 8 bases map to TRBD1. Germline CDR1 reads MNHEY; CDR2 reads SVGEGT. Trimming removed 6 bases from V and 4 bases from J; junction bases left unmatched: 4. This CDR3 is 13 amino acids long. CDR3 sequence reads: CASSADRAYGYTF. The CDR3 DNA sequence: TGTGCCAGCAGCGCGGACAGGGCCTATGGCTACACCTTC.

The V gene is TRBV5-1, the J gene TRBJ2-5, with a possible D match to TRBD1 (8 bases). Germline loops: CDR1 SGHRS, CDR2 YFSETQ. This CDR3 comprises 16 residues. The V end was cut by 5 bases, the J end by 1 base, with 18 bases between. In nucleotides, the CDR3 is TGCGCCAGCAGAAAAGGACAGGGAGGGACCCAAGAGACCCAGTACTTC. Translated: CASRKGQGGTQETQYF.

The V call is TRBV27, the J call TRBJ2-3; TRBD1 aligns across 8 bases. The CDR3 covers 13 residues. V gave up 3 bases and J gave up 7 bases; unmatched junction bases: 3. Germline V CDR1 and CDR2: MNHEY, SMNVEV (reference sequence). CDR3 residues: CASSFRQGNTQYF. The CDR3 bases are TGTGCCAGCAGTTTTCGACAGGGGAATACGCAGTATTTT.

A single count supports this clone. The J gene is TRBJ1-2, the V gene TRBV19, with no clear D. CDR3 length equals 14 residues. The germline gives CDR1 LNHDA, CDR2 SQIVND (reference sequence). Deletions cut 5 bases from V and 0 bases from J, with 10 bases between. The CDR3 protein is CASSPSFTNYGYTF. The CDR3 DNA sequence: TGTGCCAGTAGTCCGAGTTTTACTAACTATGGCTACACCTTC.

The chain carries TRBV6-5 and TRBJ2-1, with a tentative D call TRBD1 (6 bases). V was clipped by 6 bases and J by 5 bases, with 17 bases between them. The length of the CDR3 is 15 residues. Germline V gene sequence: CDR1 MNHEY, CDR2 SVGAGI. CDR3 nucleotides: TGTGCCAGCAGGCCAATAACCGGGACAAACAATGAGCAGTTCTTC. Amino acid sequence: CASRPITGTNNEQFF.

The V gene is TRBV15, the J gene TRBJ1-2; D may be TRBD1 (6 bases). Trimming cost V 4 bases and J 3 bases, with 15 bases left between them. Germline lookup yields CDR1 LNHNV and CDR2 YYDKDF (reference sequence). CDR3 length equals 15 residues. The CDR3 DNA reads TGTGCCACCAGCACGATTCGGACAGAGTACTATGGCTACACCTTC. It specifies CATSTIRTEYYGYTF.

The CDR3 sequence is CASSVGQGAGDQPQHF. The CDR3 DNA follows: TGTGCCAGCAGCGTCGGACAGGGGGCGGGCGATCAGCCCCAGCATTTT. This chain joins TRBV7-9 and TRBJ1-5; 11 bases map to TRBD1. V trimming: 5 bases; J trimming: 5 bases; junction bases outside the gene matches: 8. Per the germline V gene, CDR1 is SEHNR and CDR2 is FQNEAQ (reference sequence). The CDR3 sequence is 16 residues long.

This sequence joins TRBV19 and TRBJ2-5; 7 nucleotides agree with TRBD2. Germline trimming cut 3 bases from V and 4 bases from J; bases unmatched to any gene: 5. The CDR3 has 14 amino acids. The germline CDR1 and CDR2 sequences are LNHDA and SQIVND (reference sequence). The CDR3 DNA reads TGTGCCAGTAGTATTGGGGGGAGGGGAGAGACCCAGTACTTC. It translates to CASSIGGRGETQYF.

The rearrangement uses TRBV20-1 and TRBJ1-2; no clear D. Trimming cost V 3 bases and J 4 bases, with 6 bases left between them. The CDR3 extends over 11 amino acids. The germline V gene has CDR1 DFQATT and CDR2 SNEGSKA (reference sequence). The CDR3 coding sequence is TGCAGTGCTAGGTCCAGCTATGGCTACACCTTC. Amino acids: CSARSSYGYTF.

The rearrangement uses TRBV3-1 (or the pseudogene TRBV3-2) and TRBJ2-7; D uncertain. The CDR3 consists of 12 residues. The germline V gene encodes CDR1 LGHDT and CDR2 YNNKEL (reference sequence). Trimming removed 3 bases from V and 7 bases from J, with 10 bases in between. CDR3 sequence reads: CASSHTRWEQYF. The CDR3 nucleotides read TGTGCCAGCAGCCATACGAGGTGGGAGCAGTACTTC.

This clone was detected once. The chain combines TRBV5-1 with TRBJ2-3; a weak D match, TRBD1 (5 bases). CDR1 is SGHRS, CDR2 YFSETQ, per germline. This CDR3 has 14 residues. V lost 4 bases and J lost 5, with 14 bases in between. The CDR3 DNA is TGCGCCAGCAGCGCACAACAGGAGCAAGATACGCAGTATTTT. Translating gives CASSAQQEQDTQYF.

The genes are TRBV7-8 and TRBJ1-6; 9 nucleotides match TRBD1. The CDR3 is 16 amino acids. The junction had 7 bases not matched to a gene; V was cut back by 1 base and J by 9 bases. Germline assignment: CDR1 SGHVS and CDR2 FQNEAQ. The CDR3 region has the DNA TGTGCCAGCAGCTTAGACTCCGGGACAGGGATTTCACCCCTCCACTTT. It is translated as CASSLDSGTGISPLHF.

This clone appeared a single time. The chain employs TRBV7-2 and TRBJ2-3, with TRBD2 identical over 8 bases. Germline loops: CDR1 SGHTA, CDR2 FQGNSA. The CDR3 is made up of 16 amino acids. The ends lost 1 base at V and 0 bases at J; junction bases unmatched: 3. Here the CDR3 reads CASSLVAGPSTDTQYF. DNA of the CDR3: TGTGCCAGCAGCTTAGTAGCGGGGCCCAGCACAGATACGCAGTATTTT.

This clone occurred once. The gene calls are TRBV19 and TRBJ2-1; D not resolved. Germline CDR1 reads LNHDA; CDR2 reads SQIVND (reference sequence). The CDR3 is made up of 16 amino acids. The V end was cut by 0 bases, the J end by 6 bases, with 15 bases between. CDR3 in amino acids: CASSIDWAGLSNEQFF. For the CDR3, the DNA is TGTGCCAGTAGTATAGATTGGGCAGGTCTCAGCAATGAGCAGTTCTTC.

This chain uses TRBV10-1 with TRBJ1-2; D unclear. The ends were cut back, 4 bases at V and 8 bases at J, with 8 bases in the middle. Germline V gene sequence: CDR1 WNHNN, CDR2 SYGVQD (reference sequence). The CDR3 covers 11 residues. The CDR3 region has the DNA TGCGCCAGCAGTGCTAAAAACGGCTACACCTTC. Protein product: CASSAKNGYTF.

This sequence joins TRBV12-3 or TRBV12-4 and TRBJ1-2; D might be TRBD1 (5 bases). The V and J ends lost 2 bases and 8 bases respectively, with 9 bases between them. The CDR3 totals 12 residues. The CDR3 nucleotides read TGTGCCAGCAGTTTATCAGGGAACGGCTACACCTTC. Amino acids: CASSLSGNGYTF.